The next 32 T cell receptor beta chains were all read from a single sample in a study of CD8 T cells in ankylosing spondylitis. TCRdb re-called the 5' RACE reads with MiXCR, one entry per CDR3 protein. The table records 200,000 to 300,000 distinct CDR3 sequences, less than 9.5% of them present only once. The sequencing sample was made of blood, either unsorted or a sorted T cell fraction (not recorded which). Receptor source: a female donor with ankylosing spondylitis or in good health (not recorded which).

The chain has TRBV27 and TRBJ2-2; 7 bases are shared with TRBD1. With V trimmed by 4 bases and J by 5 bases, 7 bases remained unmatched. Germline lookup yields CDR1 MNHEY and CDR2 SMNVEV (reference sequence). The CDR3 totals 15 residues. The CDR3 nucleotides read TGTGCCAGCAGTTCCCGGACAGGTTTGACCGGGGAGCTGTTTTTT. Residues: CASSSRTGLTGELFF.

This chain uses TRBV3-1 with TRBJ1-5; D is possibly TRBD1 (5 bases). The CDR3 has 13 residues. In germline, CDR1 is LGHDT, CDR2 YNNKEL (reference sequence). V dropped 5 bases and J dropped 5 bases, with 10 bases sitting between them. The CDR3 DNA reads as TGTGCCAGCAGCGCCAGAGGGGATCAGCCCCAGCATTTT. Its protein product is CASSARGDQPQHF.

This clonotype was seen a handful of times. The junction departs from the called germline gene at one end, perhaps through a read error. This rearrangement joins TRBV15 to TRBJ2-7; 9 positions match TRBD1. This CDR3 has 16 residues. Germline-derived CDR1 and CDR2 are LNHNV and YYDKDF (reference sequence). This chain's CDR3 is CATSRDRGQGGHEQYF. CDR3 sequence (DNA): TGTGCCACCAGCCGAGACAGGGGACAGGGCGGCCACGAGCAGTACTTC.

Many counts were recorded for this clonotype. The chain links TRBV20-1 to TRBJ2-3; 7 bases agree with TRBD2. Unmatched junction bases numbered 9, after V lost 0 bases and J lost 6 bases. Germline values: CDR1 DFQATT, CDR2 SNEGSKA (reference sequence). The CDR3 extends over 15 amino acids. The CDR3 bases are TGCAGTGCTAGAGATAGGAGGGCGGGAGCCGATACGCAGTATTTT. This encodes CSARDRRAGADTQYF.

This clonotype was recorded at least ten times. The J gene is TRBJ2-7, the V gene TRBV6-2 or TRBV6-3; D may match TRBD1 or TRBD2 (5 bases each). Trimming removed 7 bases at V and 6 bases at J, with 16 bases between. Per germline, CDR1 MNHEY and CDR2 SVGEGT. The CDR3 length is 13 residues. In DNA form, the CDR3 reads TGTGCCAGCACTGAGGGGATGAAAGTCGAGCAGTACTTC. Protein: CASTEGMKVEQYF.

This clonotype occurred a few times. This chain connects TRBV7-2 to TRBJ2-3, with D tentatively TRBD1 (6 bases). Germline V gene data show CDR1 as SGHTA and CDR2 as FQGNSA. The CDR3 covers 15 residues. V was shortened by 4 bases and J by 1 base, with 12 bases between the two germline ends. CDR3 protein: CASSWGRQGTDTQYF. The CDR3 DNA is TGTGCCAGCAGCTGGGGTCGACAGGGCACAGATACGCAGTATTTT. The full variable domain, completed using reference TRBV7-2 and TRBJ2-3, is GAGVSQSPSNKVTEKGKDVELRCDPISGHTALYWYRQSLGQGLEFLIYFQGNSAPDKSGLPSDRFSAERTGGSVSTLTIQRTQQEDSAVYLCASSWGRQGTDTQYFGPGTRLTVL.

The CDR3 nucleotides are TGTGCCAGCAGCTTAGTTGGGACAGGGGACGCGTCTGGAAACACCATATATTTT. Translation: CASSLVGTGDASGNTIYF. V and J are TRBV7-2 and TRBJ1-3; 10 positions agree with TRBD1. With V trimmed by 1 base and J by 1 base, 7 bases remained unmatched. The germline V gene has CDR1 SGHTA and CDR2 FQGNSA. This CDR3 comprises 18 residues.

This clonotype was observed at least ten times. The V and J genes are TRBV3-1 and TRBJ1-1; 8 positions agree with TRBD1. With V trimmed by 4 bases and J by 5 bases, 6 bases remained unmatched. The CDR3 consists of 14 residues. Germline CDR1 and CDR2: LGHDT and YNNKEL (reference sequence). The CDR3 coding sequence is TGTGCCAGCAGCCCGCAGGGGGCGGAGACTGAAGCTTTCTTT. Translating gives CASSPQGAETEAFF.

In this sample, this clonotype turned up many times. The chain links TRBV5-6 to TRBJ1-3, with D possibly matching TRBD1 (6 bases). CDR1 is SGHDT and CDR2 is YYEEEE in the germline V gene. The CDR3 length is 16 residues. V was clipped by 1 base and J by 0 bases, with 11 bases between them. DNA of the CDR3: TGTGCCAGCAGCTTGCGGGGGGCAGCCTCTGGAAACACCATATATTTT. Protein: CASSLRGAASGNTIYF.

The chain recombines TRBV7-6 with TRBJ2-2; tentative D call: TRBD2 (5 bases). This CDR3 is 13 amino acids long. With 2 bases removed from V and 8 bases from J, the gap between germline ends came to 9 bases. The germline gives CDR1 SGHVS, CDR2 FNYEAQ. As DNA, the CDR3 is TGTGCCAGCAGCTTAAGCCGGAGGGGGGAGCTGTTTTTT. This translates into CASSLSRRGELFF.

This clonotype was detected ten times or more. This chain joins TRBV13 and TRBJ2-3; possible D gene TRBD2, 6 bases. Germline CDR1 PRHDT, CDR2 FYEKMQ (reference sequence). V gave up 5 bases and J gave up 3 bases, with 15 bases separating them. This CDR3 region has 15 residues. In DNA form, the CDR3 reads TGTGCCAGCAGCCCGCGTGGGACTCTTACAGATACGCAGTATTTT. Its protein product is CASSPRGTLTDTQYF.

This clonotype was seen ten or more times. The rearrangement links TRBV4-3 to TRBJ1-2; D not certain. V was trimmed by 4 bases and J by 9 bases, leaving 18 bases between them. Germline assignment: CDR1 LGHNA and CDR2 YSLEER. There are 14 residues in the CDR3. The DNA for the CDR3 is TGCGCCAGCAGCCCTCAAGACGGGAGGGATAGCTACACCTTC. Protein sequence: CASSPQDGRDSYTF.

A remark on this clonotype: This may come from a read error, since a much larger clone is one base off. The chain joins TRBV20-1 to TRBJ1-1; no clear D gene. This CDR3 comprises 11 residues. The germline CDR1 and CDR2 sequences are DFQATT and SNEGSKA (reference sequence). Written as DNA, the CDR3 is TGCAGTGCTCCTTCAGACACTGAAACTTTCTTT. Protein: CSAPSDTETFF.

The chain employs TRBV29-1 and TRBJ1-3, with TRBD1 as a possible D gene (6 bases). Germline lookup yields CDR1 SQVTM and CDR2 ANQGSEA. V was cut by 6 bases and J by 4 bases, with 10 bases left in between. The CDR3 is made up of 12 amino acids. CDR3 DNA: TGCAGCGTAACGGACAGAGGAAACACCATATATTTT. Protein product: CSVTDRGNTIYF.

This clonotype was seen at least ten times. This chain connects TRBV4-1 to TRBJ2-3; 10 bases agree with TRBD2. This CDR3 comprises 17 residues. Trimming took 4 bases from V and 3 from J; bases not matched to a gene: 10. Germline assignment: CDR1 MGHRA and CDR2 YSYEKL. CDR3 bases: TGCGCCAGCAGCCTATACGCTAGCGGGAGTCCGACAGATACGCAGTATTTT. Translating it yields CASSLYASGSPTDTQYF.

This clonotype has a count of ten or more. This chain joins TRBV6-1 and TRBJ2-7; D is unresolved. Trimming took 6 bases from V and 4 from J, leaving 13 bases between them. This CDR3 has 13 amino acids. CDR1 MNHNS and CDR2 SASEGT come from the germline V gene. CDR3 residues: CASSLQLTYEQYF. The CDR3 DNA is TGTGCCAGCAGCCTCCAGCTGACTTACGAGCAGTACTTC.

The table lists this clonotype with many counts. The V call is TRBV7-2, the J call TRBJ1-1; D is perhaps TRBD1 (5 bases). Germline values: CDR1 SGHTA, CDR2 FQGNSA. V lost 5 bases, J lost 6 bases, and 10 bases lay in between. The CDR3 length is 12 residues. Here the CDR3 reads CASSRDLAEAFF. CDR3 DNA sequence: TGTGCCAGCAGCCGGGACCTAGCTGAAGCTTTCTTT.

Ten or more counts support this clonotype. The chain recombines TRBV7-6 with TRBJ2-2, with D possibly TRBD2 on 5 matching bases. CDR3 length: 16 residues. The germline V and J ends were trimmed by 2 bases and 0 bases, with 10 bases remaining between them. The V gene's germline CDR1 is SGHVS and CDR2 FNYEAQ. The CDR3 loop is CASSLNRLPNTGELFF. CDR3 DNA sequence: TGTGCCAGCAGCTTAAACCGACTACCGAACACCGGGGAGCTGTTTTTT.

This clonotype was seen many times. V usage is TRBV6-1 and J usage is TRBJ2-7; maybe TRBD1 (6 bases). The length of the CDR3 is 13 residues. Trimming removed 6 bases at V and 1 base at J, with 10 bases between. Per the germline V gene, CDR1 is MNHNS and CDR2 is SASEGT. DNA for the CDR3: TGTGCCAGCAGGGACAGCGGATCCTACGAGCAGTACTTC. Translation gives CASRDSGSYEQYF.

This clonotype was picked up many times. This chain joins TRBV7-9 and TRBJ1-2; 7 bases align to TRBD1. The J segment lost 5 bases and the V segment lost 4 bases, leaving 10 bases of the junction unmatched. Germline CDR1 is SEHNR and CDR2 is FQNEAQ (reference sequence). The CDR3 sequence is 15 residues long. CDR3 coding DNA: TGTGCCAGCAGCTCCCAGGGGGGAGTATCGTATGGCTACACCTTC. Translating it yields CASSSQGGVSYGYTF.

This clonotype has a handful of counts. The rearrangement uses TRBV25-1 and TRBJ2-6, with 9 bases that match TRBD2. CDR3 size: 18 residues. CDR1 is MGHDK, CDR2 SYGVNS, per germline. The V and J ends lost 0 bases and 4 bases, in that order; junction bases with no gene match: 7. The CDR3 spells CASSEYFASGTGANVLTF. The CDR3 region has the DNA TGTGCCAGCAGTGAATATTTTGCTAGCGGGACAGGGGCCAACGTCCTGACTTTC.

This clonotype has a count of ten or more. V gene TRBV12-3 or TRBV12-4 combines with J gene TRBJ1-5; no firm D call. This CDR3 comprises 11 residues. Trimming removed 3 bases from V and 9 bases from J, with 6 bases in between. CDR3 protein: CASSFGWPQHF. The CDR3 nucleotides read TGTGCCAGCAGTTTTGGATGGCCCCAGCATTTT.

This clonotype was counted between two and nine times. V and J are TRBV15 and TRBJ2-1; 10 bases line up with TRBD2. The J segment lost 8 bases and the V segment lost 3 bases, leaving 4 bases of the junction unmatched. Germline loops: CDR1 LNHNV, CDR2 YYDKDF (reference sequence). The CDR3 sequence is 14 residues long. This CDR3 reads CATSSLAGVHEQFF. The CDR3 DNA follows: TGTGCCACCAGCAGCCTAGCGGGAGTGCATGAGCAGTTCTTC.

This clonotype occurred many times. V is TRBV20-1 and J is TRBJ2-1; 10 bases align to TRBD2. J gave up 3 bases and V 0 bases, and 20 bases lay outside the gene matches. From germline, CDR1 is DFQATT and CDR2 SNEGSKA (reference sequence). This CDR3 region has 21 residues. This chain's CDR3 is CSARDRGASGSWGFDYNEQFF. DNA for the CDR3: TGCAGTGCTAGAGATCGGGGGGCTAGCGGGAGTTGGGGGTTTGACTACAATGAGCAGTTCTTC.

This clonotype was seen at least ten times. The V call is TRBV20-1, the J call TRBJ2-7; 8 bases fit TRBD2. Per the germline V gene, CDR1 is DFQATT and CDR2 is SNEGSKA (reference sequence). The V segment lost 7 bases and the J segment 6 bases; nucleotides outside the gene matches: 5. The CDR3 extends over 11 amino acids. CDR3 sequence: CSVGAGGEQYF. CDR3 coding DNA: TGCAGTGTGGGTGCGGGAGGCGAGCAGTACTTC.

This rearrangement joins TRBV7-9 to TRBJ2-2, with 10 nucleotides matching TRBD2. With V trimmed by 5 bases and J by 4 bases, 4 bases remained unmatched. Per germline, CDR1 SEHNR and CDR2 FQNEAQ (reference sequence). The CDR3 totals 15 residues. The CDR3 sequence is CASSPGLAATGELFF. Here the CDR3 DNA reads TGTGCCAGCAGCCCAGGACTAGCGGCCACCGGGGAGCTGTTTTTT.

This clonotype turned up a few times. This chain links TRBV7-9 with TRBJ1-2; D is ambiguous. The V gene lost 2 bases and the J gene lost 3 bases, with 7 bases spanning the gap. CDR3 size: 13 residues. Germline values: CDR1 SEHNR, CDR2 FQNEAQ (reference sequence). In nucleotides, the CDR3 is TGTGCCAGCAGCTTAACCAGAGACTATGGCTACACCTTC. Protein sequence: CASSLTRDYGYTF. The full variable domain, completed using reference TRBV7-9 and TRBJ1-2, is DTGVSQNPRHKITKRGQNVTFRCDPISEHNRLYWYRQTLGQGPEFLTYFQNEAQLEKSRLLSDRFSAERPKGSFSTLEIQRTEQGDSAMYLCASSLTRDYGYTFGSGTRLTVV.

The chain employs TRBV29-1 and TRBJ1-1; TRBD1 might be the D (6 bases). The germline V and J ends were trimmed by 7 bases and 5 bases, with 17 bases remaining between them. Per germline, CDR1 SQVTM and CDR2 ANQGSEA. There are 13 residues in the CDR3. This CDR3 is CSGAAGGATEAFF. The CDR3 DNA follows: TGCAGCGGTGCTGCGGGGGGCGCAACTGAAGCTTTCTTT.

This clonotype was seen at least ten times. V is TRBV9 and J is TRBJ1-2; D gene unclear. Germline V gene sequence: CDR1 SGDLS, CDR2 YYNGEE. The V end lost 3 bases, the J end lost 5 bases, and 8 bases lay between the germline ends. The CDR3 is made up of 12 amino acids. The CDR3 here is CASSAEKYGYTF. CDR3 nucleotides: TGTGCCAGCAGCGCAGAGAAGTATGGCTACACCTTC.

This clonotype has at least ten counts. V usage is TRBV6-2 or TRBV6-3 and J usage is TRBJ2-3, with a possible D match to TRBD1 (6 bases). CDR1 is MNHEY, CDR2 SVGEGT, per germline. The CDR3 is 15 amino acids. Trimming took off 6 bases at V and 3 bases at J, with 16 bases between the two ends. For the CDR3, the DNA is TGTGCCAGCAGCCCTCCTCGGACAGCAACAGATACGCAGTATTTT. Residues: CASSPPRTATDTQYF.

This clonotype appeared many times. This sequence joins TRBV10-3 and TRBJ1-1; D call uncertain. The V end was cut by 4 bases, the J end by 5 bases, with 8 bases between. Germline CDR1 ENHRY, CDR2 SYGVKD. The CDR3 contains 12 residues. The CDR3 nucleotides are TGTGCCATCAGTGGATACGGGACTGAAGCTTTCTTT. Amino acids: CAISGYGTEAFF.

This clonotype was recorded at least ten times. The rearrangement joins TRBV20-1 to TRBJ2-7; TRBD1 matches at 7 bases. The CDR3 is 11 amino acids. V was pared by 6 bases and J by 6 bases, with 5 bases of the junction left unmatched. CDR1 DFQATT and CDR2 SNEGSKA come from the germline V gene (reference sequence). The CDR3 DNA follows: TGCAGTGCGAGGACAGGTTCCGAGCAGTACTTC. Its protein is CSARTGSEQYF.